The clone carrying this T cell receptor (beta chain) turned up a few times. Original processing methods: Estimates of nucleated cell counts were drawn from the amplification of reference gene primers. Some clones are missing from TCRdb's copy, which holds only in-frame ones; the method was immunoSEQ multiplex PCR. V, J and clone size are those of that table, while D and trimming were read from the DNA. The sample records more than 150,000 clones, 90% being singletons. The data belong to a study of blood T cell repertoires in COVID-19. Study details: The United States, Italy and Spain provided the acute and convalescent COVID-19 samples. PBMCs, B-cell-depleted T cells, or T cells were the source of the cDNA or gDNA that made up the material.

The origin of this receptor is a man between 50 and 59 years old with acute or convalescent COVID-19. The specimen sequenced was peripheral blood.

Here the CDR3 DNA reads TGTGCCAGCAGCCCAACAGGGGGCGAGGAGACCCAGTACTTC. This gives the protein CASSPTGGEETQYF. The chain couples TRBV7-2 to TRBJ2-5, with 9 positions matching TRBD1. The germline gives CDR1 SGHTA, CDR2 FQGNSA. The CDR3 sequence is 14 residues long. The trim removed 5 bases at V and 5 bases at J, leaving 6 bases unmatched.